This section outlines one T cell receptor (beta chain) sequence together with its context. The target antigen is unknown. Sequence at one end of the junction differs from germline and may be a read error. Three rounds of nested PCR, following a modified ARM-PCR protocol, produced the TCRbeta library. MiXCR was run by TCRdb on the multiplex PCR reads, yielding one entry per CDR3 protein. Of more than 85,000 distinct CDR3 sequences in the sample, under 65% were seen once. This sample was included in a study of tumor and adjacent non-tumor tissue in lung cancer. Study overall: Patients were aged roughly 31 to 76, roughly 9 men and 4 to 6 women, stage I to III. Findings of the study overall: Patients with more diverse tumor TCRs had worse survival.

The template was RNA from unsorted bulk tissue. Distant lung tissue was collected more than 3 cm away from the tumor edge. Between August and November 2014, newly diagnosed, chemotherapy-naive lung cancer patients underwent thoracic surgery in China. CDR1 is MNHEY, CDR2 SVGAGI, per germline. This CDR3 is built from 15 residues. Sequenced sample: distant non-tumor lung tissue. The receptor's source is a man aged 55 to 70 with non-small cell lung cancer. The chain couples TRBV6-5 to TRBJ1-1, with 7 bases identical to TRBD1. This CDR3 is CASSLQGSRNTEAFF. The CDR3 DNA reads TGTGCCAGCAGTTTACAGGGGTCGAGGAACACTGAGGCTTTCTTT.